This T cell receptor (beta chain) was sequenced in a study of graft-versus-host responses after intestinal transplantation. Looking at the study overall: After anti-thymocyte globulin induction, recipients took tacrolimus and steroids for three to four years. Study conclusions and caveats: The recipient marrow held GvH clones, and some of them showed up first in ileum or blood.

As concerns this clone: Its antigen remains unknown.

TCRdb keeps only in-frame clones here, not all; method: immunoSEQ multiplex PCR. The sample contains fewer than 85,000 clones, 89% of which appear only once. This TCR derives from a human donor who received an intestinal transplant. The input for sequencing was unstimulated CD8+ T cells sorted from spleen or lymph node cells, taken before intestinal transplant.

CDR3 DNA: TGCGCCAGCAGCCAAGAGGGACAGGGGAGCGAGCAGTACTTC. Encoded protein: CASSQEGQGSEQYF. The chain has TRBV4-1 and TRBJ2-7; 10 bases are shared with TRBD1. The ends lost 0 bases at V and 6 bases at J; junction bases unmatched: 2. CDR3 length: 14 residues. Germline V lookup: CDR1 MGHRA, CDR2 YSYEKL.